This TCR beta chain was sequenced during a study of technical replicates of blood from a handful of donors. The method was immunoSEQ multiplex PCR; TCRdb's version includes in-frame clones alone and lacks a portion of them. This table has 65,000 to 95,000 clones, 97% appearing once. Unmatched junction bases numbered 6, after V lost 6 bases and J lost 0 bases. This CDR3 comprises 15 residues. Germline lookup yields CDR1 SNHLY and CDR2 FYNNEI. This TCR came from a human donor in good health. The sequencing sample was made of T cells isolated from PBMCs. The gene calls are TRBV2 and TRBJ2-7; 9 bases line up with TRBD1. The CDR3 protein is CASRGSGQGSYEQYF. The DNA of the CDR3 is TGTGCCAGCAGGGGATCGGGACAGGGCTCCTACGAGCAGTACTTC. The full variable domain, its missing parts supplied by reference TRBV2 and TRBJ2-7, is EPEVTQTPSHQVTQMGQEVILRCVPISNHLYFYWYRQILGQKVEFLVSFYNNEISEKSEIFDDQFSVERPDGSNFTLKIRSTKLEDSAMYFCASRGSGQGSYEQYFGPGTRLTVT.